The present T cell receptor (beta chain) was sequenced within a study of CD8 T cells in Susac syndrome. Study findings and constraints: It was acknowledged in the study that its TCR sequencing and HLA analysis involved a relatively small number of individuals.

Concerning this clonotype itself: Its antigen is not identified.

Reverse transcription of roughly 0.45 to 1 ug RNA used random hexamers. immunoSEQ multiplex PCR amplified TCR beta CDR3 across 54 Vbeta, 13 Jbeta. Using its own MiXCR run on the immunoSEQ multiplex PCR reads, TCRdb lists one record per CDR3 protein. Of some 150,000 distinct CDR3 sequences listed, about 94% are singletons. The multiple sclerosis controls were treatment-naive patients with relapsing-remitting disease that was stable or active. This CDR3 has 14 residues. The trim removed 2 bases at V and 7 bases at J, leaving 6 bases unmatched. Specimen: CD8+ T cells from PBMCs. The chain combines TRBV12-3 or TRBV12-4 with TRBJ1-2; TRBD1 aligns across 8 bases. This sequence originates from a human donor with multiple sclerosis. CDR3 in amino acids: CASSLRAGGTGYTF. In DNA, the CDR3 is TGTGCCAGCAGTTTAAGGGCAGGGGGCACTGGCTACACCTTC.